A selection of T cell receptor beta chains follows, all from one sample in a study of blood T cell repertoires in COVID-19. The data were produced by immunoSEQ multiplex PCR, yet TCRdb's version contains in-frame clones alone and is incomplete. The sample lists about 50,000 clones; about 82% were seen once. The specimen was peripheral blood. These receptors were taken from a woman aged 55 to 70 with acute or convalescent COVID-19. The CDR3 runs from the conserved cysteine through the conserved F or W. A D gene is named only where the DNA matches it firmly. Clone size is not always given. Where it is, it says once, few, many or a class for expanded clones.

>TRBJ1-2|TRBD1|TRBV3-1/TRBV3-2|.
TGTGCCAGCAGCCAAAAAGGACAGGGGGACTATGGCTACACCTTC
CASSQKGQGDYGYTF
>TRBJ2-5|.|TRBV15|once
TGTGCCACCAGCAGAGTAGAAGAGACCCAGTACTTC
CATSRVEETQYF
>TRBJ1-3|.|TRBV18|few
TGTGCCAGCTCACCTAGCCTGAAGGCTTCTGGAAACACCATATATTTT
CASSPSLKASGNTIYF
>TRBJ1-3|.|TRBV30|.
TGTGCCTGGAGTGTAGTATCTTTACTTGGAAACACCATATATTTT
CAWSVVSLLGNTIYF
>TRBJ2-7|TRBD2|TRBV3-1/TRBV3-2|.
TGTGCCAGCAGCCAAAGACTCGCGGTTAGCGGGAGGTTCGAGCAGTACTTC
CASSQRLAVSGRFEQYF
>TRBJ2-6|.|TRBV11-3|.
TGTGCCAGCCGCCCCCCAGGGGGGTCTGGGGCCAACGTCCTGACTTTC
CASRPPGGSGANVLTF
>TRBJ1-6|TRBD1|TRBV5-4|.
TGTGCCAGCAGCTTGGGGACAGGGCGGAATAATTCACCCCTCCACTTT
CASSLGTGRNNSPLHF
>TRBJ1-6|.|TRBV10-3|once
TGTGCCATCAGTGGGGGCCCAGGCTCTAATTCACCCCTCCACTTT
CAISGGPGSNSPLHF
>TRBJ2-7|TRBD2|TRBV5-1|.
TGCGCCAGCAGCTTGAAGGGACTAGCGGGGGCCTACTACGAGCAGTACTTC
CASSLKGLAGAYYEQYF
>TRBJ2-4|TRBD2|TRBV19|few
TGTGCCAGTAGTCCCAACCGCCTAGCGGGGGCCGGAGGTGACATTCAGTACTTC
CASSPNRLAGAGGDIQYF
>TRBJ1-2|.|TRBV7-9|.
TGTGCCAGCAGCTTCCAAGCAGGGGTAGATGGCTACACCTTC
CASSFQAGVDGYTF
>TRBJ1-2|.|TRBV18|.
TGTGCCAGCTCACCTCAAAACGGTTACGATGGCTACACCTTC
CASSPQNGYDGYTF
>TRBJ2-1|TRBD2|TRBV19|.
TGTGCCAGTAGTATGCGGGGGAGTGAGCAGTTCTTC
CASSMRGSEQFF
>TRBJ1-5|.|TRBV2|once
TGTGCCAGCAGTGGAATGGGGCCTCAGCCCCAGCATTTT
CASSGMGPQPQHF
>TRBJ1-2|TRBD1|TRBV5-1|.
TGCGCCAGCAGCTTAGACAGGGGGGACTATGGCTACACCTTC
CASSLDRGDYGYTF
>TRBJ1-2|.|TRBV18|.
TGTGCCAGCTCACCACAATATATCGAGGGGGATTATGGCTACACCTTC
CASSPQYIEGDYGYTF
>TRBJ2-3|TRBD2|TRBV27|.
TGTGCCAGCAGTCGGCAGAGCGGGGTCCGCGGTACGCAGTATTTT
CASSRQSGVRGTQYF
>TRBJ2-7|TRBD1|TRBV24-1|.
TGTGCCACCAGTGATGGGGACAGGGGTTACGAGCAGTACTTC
CATSDGDRGYEQYF
>TRBJ2-5|.|TRBV28|.
TGTGCCAGCAGTAAAGGGAGACTAGGACGTAGGGAGACCCAGTACTTC
CASSKGRLGRRETQYF
>TRBJ2-1|.|TRBV7-9|.
TGTGCCAGCAGCTTAAGTCACGGGATACGGAATGAGCAGTTCTTC
CASSLSHGIRNEQFF
>TRBJ2-2|TRBD2|TRBV30|.
TGTGCCTGGACTCGGGGGGAGATCACCGGGGAGCTGTTTTTT
CAWTRGEITGELFF
>TRBJ1-1|TRBD1|TRBV9|.
TGTGCCAGCAGCGCGACAGGGAGGATAAACGTGAACACTGAAGCTTTCTTT
CASSATGRINVNTEAFF
>TRBJ2-7|.|TRBV10-1|few
TGCGCCAGCAGTGAGTCGACAGGTACCTACGAGCAGTACTTC
CASSESTGTYEQYF
>TRBJ1-4|.|TRBV20-1|.
TGCAGTGCTAGTTTCGGTGCAACTAATGAAAAACTGTTTTTT
CSASFGATNEKLFF
>TRBJ2-7|TRBD1|TRBV6-1|.
TGTGCCAGCAGTGACAGGGGGATGAGGGAGCAGTACTTC
CASSDRGMREQYF
>TRBJ1-1|TRBD1|TRBV29-1|.
TGCAGCGGCAGACAGGGACTGAACACTGAAGCTTTCTTT
CSGRQGLNTEAFF
>TRBJ1-6|.|TRBV9|.
TGTGCCAGCAGCGAACAACCCCGGGATTCACCCCTCCACTTT
CASSEQPRDSPLHF
>TRBJ2-7|.|TRBV18|.
TGTGCCAGCTCAACAGGGATAGGGAACGAGCAGTACTTC
CASSTGIGNEQYF
>TRBJ1-3|.|TRBV12-3/TRBV12-4|.
TGTGCCAGCCTTAAACTCTCTGGAAACACCATATATTTT
CASLKLSGNTIYF
>TRBJ2-1|TRBD1|TRBV5-5|.
TGTGCCAGCAGCTTCAGGGCAGGGGGTCTCTACAATGAGCAGTTCTTC
CASSFRAGGLYNEQFF
>TRBJ1-1|.|TRBV5-1|.
TGCGCCAGCAGGCTCACCGCCAGGGCACGCGCAGGGACTGAAGCTTTCTTT
CASRLTARARAGTEAFF
>TRBJ1-6|.|TRBV30|.
TGTGCCTGGAACCGACAGGCAGATTCACCCCTCCACTTT
CAWNRQADSPLHF
>TRBJ2-1|TRBD2|TRBV24-1|.
TGTGCCACCAGTGATCCGGGGACTAGCGGCAATGAGCAGTTCTTC
CATSDPGTSGNEQFF
>TRBJ1-2|.|TRBV14|.
TGTGCCAGCAGCCAAGAAAAAAGGGGGTTTCTTGATGGCTACACCTTC
CASSQEKRGFLDGYTF
>TRBJ1-2|TRBD1|TRBV5-4|.
TGTGCCAGCAGCACTGGACAGGCCTATGGCTACACCTTC
CASSTGQAYGYTF
>TRBJ2-1|TRBD1|TRBV19|.
TGTGCCAGTAGTTTGGACAGGGCCAACAATGAGCAGTTCTTC
CASSLDRANNEQFF
>TRBJ1-1|TRBD1|TRBV18|few
TGTGCCAGCTCACCTGGGACAGGGAACACTGAAGCTTTCTTT
CASSPGTGNTEAFF
>TRBJ2-7|.|TRBV6-5|.
TGTGCCAGCAGAGTACTCAAGTCTTCCTACGAGCAGTACTTC
CASRVLKSSYEQYF
>TRBJ1-1|TRBD1|TRBV5-1|.
TGCGCCAGCAGCTTAACAGACAGGGTTGGCACTGAAGCTTTCTTT
CASSLTDRVGTEAFF
>TRBJ1-6|TRBD1|TRBV30|.
TGTGCCTGGGGACAGGTCAGTTCACCCCTCCACTTT
CAWGQVSSPLHF
>TRBJ2-5|.|TRBV29-1|.
TGCAGCGTGAGGAGACAGACCCAGTACTTC
CSVRRQTQYF
>TRBJ2-3|TRBD2|TRBV5-1|once
TGCGCCAGCAGCTTGCTAGCGGCAGATACGCAGTATTTT
CASSLLAADTQYF
>TRBJ2-1|TRBD1|TRBV24-1|.
TGTGCCACCAGTGGACAGGGCTCCTACAATGAGCAGTTCTTC
CATSGQGSYNEQFF
>TRBJ2-6|TRBD2|TRBV19|.
TGTGCCAGTAGTGCCCGACTAGCGGGATTGAGCTCTGGGGCCAACGTCCTGACTTTC
CASSARLAGLSSGANVLTF
>TRBJ2-2|.|TRBV9|.
TGTGCCAGCAGCGTAGGGGCCACACACACCGGGGAGCTGTTTTTT
CASSVGATHTGELFF
>TRBJ1-1|TRBD1|TRBV5-1|.
TGCGCCAGCAGGCAGGGGGCGGAGAATACTGAAGCTTTCTTT
CASRQGAENTEAFF
>TRBJ1-1|.|TRBV18|.
TGTGCCAGCTCCCAAGTACCGGACACTGAAGCTTTCTTT
CASSQVPDTEAFF
>TRBJ1-5|TRBD1|TRBV6-6|few
TGTGCCAGCAGTCTCGAACCCCTCGGGACAGATTATCAGCCCCAGCATTTT
CASSLEPLGTDYQPQHF
>TRBJ2-1|TRBD1|TRBV28|.
TGTGCCAGCAGTTTATTTATCGACAGGGGAGCTCAGCAGTTCTTC
CASSLFIDRGAQQFF
>TRBJ2-1|TRBD2|TRBV23-1|.
TGCGCCAGCAGCACTGGGGGACTAGCGGGAGGGAGGAATGAGCAGTTCTTC
CASSTGGLAGGRNEQFF
>TRBJ1-5|.|TRBV28|.
TGTGCCAGCACTGCTGCAGGGAATCAGCCCCAGCATTTT
CASTAAGNQPQHF
>TRBJ2-5|TRBD2|TRBV27|once
TGTGCCAGCAGTCGCTACGGGACTAGCGGGGCGGAGACCCAGTACTTC
CASSRYGTSGAETQYF
>TRBJ1-6|.|TRBV7-2|.
TGTGCCAGCAGGGTGGTCAAGTCGGATTCACCCCTCCACTTT
CASRVVKSDSPLHF